This T cell receptor (beta chain) emerged from a study of CD8 T cells in ankylosing spondylitis (dated by TCRdb to the late 2010s). General notes on the study: T cell receptor beta repertoires were profiled in healthy donors and ankylosing spondylitis patients so that disease-linked TCR variants could be found. Peripheral blood samples were taken, and synovial fluid was additionally collected from ankylosing spondylitis patients. The full study cohort was made up of about two dozen ankylosing spondylitis patients and roughly 100 healthy donors. General findings and caveats noted by the study authors: Significant enrichment of the disease-linked clones was reported in matched synovial fluid samples from ankylosing spondylitis patients. In peripheral blood, the disease-linked clones were found at relatively low frequencies and had a CD8+ phenotype. Some motif variants were previously reported in synovial fluid and blood of reactive arthritis patients, suggesting common disease-initiation mechanisms. Blood from ankylosing spondylitis patients appeared to be characterized by a TCR beta motif composed of several highly homologous amino acid variants.

The sequencer listed for this sample is Illumina HiSeq 2500. TCR beta libraries were prepared by quantitative 5'-RACE with molecular barcodes. The authors' pipeline ran thus. A new computational method, built on a probabilistic model of VDJ rearrangement, was used to identify disease-linked TCR variants. TCRdb itself trimmed the public reads at Q25 with fastp, ran MiXCR and retained productive beta chains. Each entry is one CDR3 protein sequence, shown with its most common DNA and genes. These V and J calls are TCRdb output, not the study's own analysis. This sample gives tens of thousands of distinct CDR3 sequences in total; about 8.1% of them show up just once. Together, the top ten hold over 25% of the sample. There are many counts of this clonotype. Which antigen it targets is not known. There are no base qualities to consult, and no much larger clone falls within one base. The sequence came from a male donor with ankylosing spondylitis. Sequencing was carried out using blood, either unsorted or a sorted T cell fraction (not recorded which).

In nucleotide form, the sequence is TGTGCCAGCAGCTTCGAGCGGGACGAGGGCGGGGAGCTGTTTTTT. This gives the protein CASSFERDEGGELFF. Here the chain combines TRBV11-2 and TRBJ2-2; a stretch of 7 junction bases matches TRBD2. From V the trimming removes 3 bases and from J it removes 7 bases, while the gene matches leave 8 bases of the junction unaccounted for. According to the germline V gene, CDR1 reads SGHAT and CDR2 reads FQNNGV. There are 15 amino acids in the CDR3, from cysteine to phenylalanine inclusive. The CDR3 DNA has 45 bases and is translated from base 1.